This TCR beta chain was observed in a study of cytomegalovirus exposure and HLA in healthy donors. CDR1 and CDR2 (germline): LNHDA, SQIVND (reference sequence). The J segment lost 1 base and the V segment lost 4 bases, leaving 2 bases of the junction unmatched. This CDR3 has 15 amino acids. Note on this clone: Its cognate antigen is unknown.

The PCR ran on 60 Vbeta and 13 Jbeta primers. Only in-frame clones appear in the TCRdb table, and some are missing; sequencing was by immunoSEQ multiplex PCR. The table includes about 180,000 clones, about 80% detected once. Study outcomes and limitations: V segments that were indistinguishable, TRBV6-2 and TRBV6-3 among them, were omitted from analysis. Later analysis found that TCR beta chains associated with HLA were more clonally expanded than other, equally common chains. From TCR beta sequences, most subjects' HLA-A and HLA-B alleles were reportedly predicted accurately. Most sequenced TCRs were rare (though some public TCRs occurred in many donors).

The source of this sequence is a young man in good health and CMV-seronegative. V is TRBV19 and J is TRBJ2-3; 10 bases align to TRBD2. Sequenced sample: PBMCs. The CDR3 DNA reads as TGTGCCAGTAGTAATCTAGCGGGGGGCACAGATACGCAGTATTTT. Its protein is CASSNLAGGTDTQYF.